The next 17 T cell receptor beta chains were all read from a single sample in a study of tumor-infiltrating lymphocytes in primary liver carcinoma. Synthesis of TCR beta cDNA was carried out from approximately 500 ng total RNA with a constant-region primer. Three rounds of nested multiplex PCR with slightly modified ARM-PCR produced TCR beta libraries. Primers for the first two PCR rounds were TRBV1-TRBV30 forward primers and a C-beta reverse primer (around 11 cycles per round). MiXCR, applied by TCRdb to the multiplex PCR reads, yields one record per CDR3 protein. Here the sample spans 30,000 to 40,000 distinct CDR3 sequences, over 65% being singletons. Investigators took RNA and DNA out together from 20-30 mg of unsorted bulk tissue. The specimen was liver tumor tissue from sampling region 4. Stated subset: tumor region T4, right-lateral pole. The origin of the receptors is a man aged 35-49 years with primary liver carcinoma and hepatitis B virus infection.

This chain joins TRBV5-4 and TRBJ2-7; D is perhaps TRBD1 or TRBD2 (5 bases each). CDR3 length: 14 residues. Trimming stripped 4 bases from V and 6 bases from J, with 17 bases between. CDR1 and CDR2 from the germline V gene are SGHNT and YYREEE (reference sequence). CDR3 loop: CASSGADWALEQYF. The CDR3 DNA is TGTGCCAGCAGCGGGGCGGACTGGGCCCTCGAGCAGTACTTC.

V gene TRBV11-2 combines with J gene TRBJ2-1, with D maybe TRBD2 (6 bases). This CDR3 is 15 amino acids long. The V and J ends lost 3 bases and 7 bases respectively, with 16 bases between them. Germline V gene sequence: CDR1 SGHAT, CDR2 FQNNGV. The CDR3 sequence: CASSFSGPLVNEQFF. DNA for the CDR3: TGTGCCAGCAGCTTTAGCGGACCACTCGTGAATGAGCAGTTCTTC. Full variable domain (outside the CDR3, taken from reference TRBV11-2 and TRBJ2-1): EAGVAQSPRYKIIEKRQSVAFWCNPISGHATLYWYQQILGQGPKLLIQFQNNGVVDDSQLPKDRFSAERLKGVDSTLKIQPAKLEDSAVYLCASSFSGPLVNEQFFGPGTRLTVL.

About this clonotype: One end of the junction is discordant with germline, which a read error may explain. J is TRBJ1-1 and V is TRBV29-1, with D possibly TRBD1 on 5 matching bases. Germline CDR1 and CDR2: SQVTM and ANQGSEA. This CDR3 has 14 amino acids. The CDR3 sequence is CCVRARIGNTEAFF. The CDR3 DNA is TGCTGCGTCAGGGCACGCATAGGAAACACTGAAGCTTTCTTT.

On this clonotype: One end of the junction does not line up with germline, which may come from a read error. The chain is built from TRBV29-1 and TRBJ2-6; weak D call: TRBD1 (5 bases). The germline V gene has CDR1 SQVTM and CDR2 ANQGSEA. The CDR3 has 13 amino acids. The chain's CDR3 is CSVTGSGANILTF. The CDR3 bases are TGCAGCGTCACGGGTTCTGGGGCCAACATCCTGACTTTC.

The V and J genes are TRBV19 and TRBJ2-4; 7 nucleotides line up with TRBD2. Germline V gives CDR1 LNHDA, CDR2 SQIVND (reference sequence). The ends lost 3 bases at V and 3 bases at J; junction bases unmatched: 14. This CDR3 is 18 amino acids long. The CDR3 is CASSIGIGSGIDKNIQYF. The DNA for the CDR3 is TGTGCCAGTAGTATCGGGATAGGGAGCGGGATAGACAAAAACATTCAGTACTTC.

Of note for this clonotype: The junction departs from the called germline gene at one end, perhaps through a read error. This chain links TRBV12-3 or TRBV12-4 with TRBJ2-7, with D perhaps TRBD2 (6 bases). The CDR3 has 13 residues. The CDR3 region is CASSFGTGDEQYF. DNA of the CDR3: TGTGCCAGCAGTTTCGGGACTGGAGACGAACAGTACTTC.

The table lists this clonotype with a count of one. The chain recombines TRBV5-1 with TRBJ2-7; TRBD1 agrees at 7 bases. CDR3 size: 13 residues. V was clipped by 9 bases and J by 5 bases; unmatched bases: 11. Germline CDR1 is SGHRS and CDR2 is YFSETQ. The DNA for the CDR3 is TGCGCCATCAGAAATTCACAGGGGAACGAGCAGTACTTC. Translating gives CAIRNSQGNEQYF.

A word on this clonotype: The junction departs from germline at one end; a sequencing error may be responsible. The chain employs TRBV5-6 and TRBJ2-1; tentatively, D is TRBD1 or TRBD2 (5 bases each). Germline V lookup: CDR1 SGHDT, CDR2 YYEEEE. This CDR3 spans 17 amino acids. CDR3 protein: CASSLGRSRSGYNEQFF. The DNA for the CDR3 is TGTGCTAGCAGTTTGGGACGGAGCCGCTCTGGGTACAATGAGCAGTTCTTC.

In its sample, this clonotype was seen many times. The chain uses TRBV15 and TRBJ2-1, with 7 nucleotides matching TRBD2. This CDR3 region has 17 residues. J lost 8 bases, V lost 0 bases, and 13 bases had no gene match. The germline V gene has CDR1 LNHNV and CDR2 YYDKDF (reference sequence). CDR3 region: CATSRDTGGLSYDEQFF. DNA of the CDR3: TGTGCCACCAGCAGAGACACGGGAGGTTTATCTTATGATGAGCAGTTCTTC.

Concerning this clonotype itself: The missing conserved phenylalanine or tryptophan at the end of this CDR3 makes a read error likely. This chain connects TRBV29-1 to TRBJ2-3, with TRBD2 as a possible D gene (5 bases). The CDR3 runs 13 residues. Looked up from germline, CDR1 is SQVTM and CDR2 is ANQGSEA. The CDR3 loop is CSHKRSGTDTQYY. In DNA form, the CDR3 reads TGCTCCCATAAGCGGTCAGGCACAGATACACAGTATTAT.

With regard to this clonotype: No conserved phenylalanine or tryptophan is present at the end of the CDR3, so a read error is the likely explanation. CDR3 protein: CANGKGGGSLSYNEQFY. DNA for the CDR3: TGTGCCAACGGGAAGGGGGGCGGGTCTCTCTCCTACAATGAGCAGTTCTAC. The rearrangement links TRBV12-3 or TRBV12-4 to TRBJ2-1; D is possibly TRBD1 or TRBD2 (6 bases each). Trimming shortened V by 10 bases and J by 0 bases, and 22 bases separated the two germline ends. The CDR3 runs 17 residues.

About this clonotype: This is likely a read error, given that the CDR3 carries no conserved phenylalanine or tryptophan at its end. It is unclear where the CDR3 begins or ends on the DNA, so no DNA is shown, and the CDR3 is as TCRdb lists it. V usage is TRBV11-1 and J usage is TRBJ2-7; the table gives TRBD2 as D, unverified against the DNA. Germline V lookup: CDR1 SGHAT, CDR2 FQDESV (reference sequence). The CDR3 numbers 15 amino acids, ends counted. The CDR3 here is CVSSLTGSGEYEQYI.

About this clonotype: This could be a read error, since a much larger clone is one nucleotide away. V is TRBV5-1 and J is TRBJ2-1; TRBD1 matches 10 bases. Germline V gives CDR1 SGHRS, CDR2 YFSETQ. The CDR3 extends over 16 amino acids. The chain's CDR3 is CASSIRLGQGYNEKFF. As DNA, the CDR3 is TGCGCCAGCAGCATAAGGCTGGGACAGGGGTACAATGAGAAGTTCTTC.

V gene TRBV5-1 combines with J gene TRBJ2-3, with D perhaps TRBD1 (6 bases). Trimming pared 1 base from V and 4 bases from J, leaving 10 bases between. This CDR3 is 14 amino acids long. The germline gives CDR1 SGHRS, CDR2 YFSETQ. The CDR3 DNA reads TGCGCCAGCAGCTTGAGGGGGTCCCCAGATACGCAGTATTTT. Residues: CASSLRGSPDTQYF.

Comment on this clonotype: Relative to the germline gene, one junction end is altered; a read error may explain this. The chain combines TRBV14 with TRBJ2-1; the match to TRBD2 covers 8 bases. Per germline, CDR1 SGHDN and CDR2 FVKESK. The length of the CDR3 is 16 residues. CDR3 sequence: CASNTVAGWVNNKQFF. The CDR3 bases are TGTGCCAGCAATACCGTAGCGGGATGGGTAAACAATAAGCAGTTCTTC.

In its sample, this clonotype was seen many times. This chain joins TRBV28 and TRBJ1-6; 7 nucleotides match TRBD1. The CDR3 sequence is 18 residues long. V lost 5 bases, J lost 1 base, and 11 bases stayed unmatched. The V gene's germline CDR1 is MDHEN and CDR2 SYDVKM. The CDR3 DNA sequence: TGTGCCAGCAGTCCCTCGACAGGGCTTGGGTCCTATAATTCACCCCTCCACTTT. This encodes CASSPSTGLGSYNSPLHF.

The chain joins TRBV12-3 or TRBV12-4 to TRBJ2-1; 11 bases line up with TRBD2. The CDR3 extends over 13 amino acids. DNA for the CDR3: TGTACCGGCACCGGACTAGCGGGCCCCAGAGGGTTCTTC. This sequence encodes CTGTGLAGPRGFF.